These 32 T cell receptor beta chains share one sample of origin, sequenced in a study of blood T cell repertoires in COVID-19. Some clones are missing from TCRdb's copy, which holds only in-frame ones; the method was immunoSEQ multiplex PCR. The repertoire holds 350,000 to 400,000 clones, with 90% as singletons. Input material: peripheral blood. Every receptor here comes from a man aged 18 to 30 with active or convalescent COVID-19.

J is TRBJ2-2 and V is TRBV12-3 or TRBV12-4, with D perhaps TRBD1 (6 bases). The V end was cut by 5 bases, the J end by 5 bases, with 9 bases between. CDR3 size: 13 residues. The CDR3 coding sequence is TGTGCCAGCAGTATGACAGGTACCGGGGAGCTGTTTTTT. It is translated as CASSMTGTGELFF.

This chain joins TRBV5-1 and TRBJ1-2; possibly TRBD1 for D (5 bases). Deletions cut 4 bases from V and 7 bases from J, with 17 bases between. The CDR3 extends over 14 amino acids. Germline V gives CDR1 SGHRS, CDR2 YFSETQ. The CDR3 bases are TGCGCCAGCAGCGAGGGACTTGGGTTAAGTGGCTACACCTTC. It translates to CASSEGLGLSGYTF.

The chain couples TRBV7-2 to TRBJ1-1; the D is unclear. In germline, CDR1 is SGHTA, CDR2 FQGNSA. V dropped 2 bases and J dropped 6 bases, with 7 bases sitting between them. This CDR3 has 12 residues. The CDR3 nucleotides are TGTGCCAGCAGCTTACCCAATCCTGAAGCTTTCTTT. Translation: CASSLPNPEAFF.

This clone has a single count. This chain uses TRBV12-1 with TRBJ1-5; the table gives TRBD1 as D, unverified against the DNA. TRBV12-1 is a recognized pseudogene. The CDR3 has 15 amino acids. CDR3 sequence: CASSYRTGFDQPQHF. In DNA form, the CDR3 reads TGTGCCAGCAGCTACCGGACAGGGTTCGATCAGCCCCAGCATTTT.

The V gene is TRBV28, the J gene TRBJ2-2; D may be TRBD2 (6 bases). This CDR3 comprises 14 residues. Germline V gene lookup returns CDR1 MDHEN and CDR2 SYDVKM. V was cut by 3 bases and J by 5 bases, with 10 bases left in between. CDR3 sequence: CASSFRLATGELFF. CDR3 nucleotides: TGTGCCAGCAGTTTTCGGCTAGCGACCGGGGAGCTGTTTTTT.

The rearrangement links TRBV28 to TRBJ2-7; 7 bases align to TRBD1. Germline V gene data show CDR1 as MDHEN and CDR2 as SYDVKM. V shed 5 bases, J shed 0 bases, and the junction held 13 bases outside the gene matches. CDR3 size: 17 residues. The CDR3 nucleotides read TGTGCCAGCAGTACGCAGATAATCCGGGACAGCTCCTACGAGCAGTACTTC. It encodes CASSTQIIRDSSYEQYF.

The chain employs TRBV24-1 and TRBJ2-3, with 8 positions matching TRBD2. Germline values: CDR1 KGHDR, CDR2 SFDVKD. CDR3 length: 16 amino acids. V lost 9 bases to trimming and J lost 2 bases; unmatched junction nucleotides: 12. This CDR3 reads CATQTGGGPTTDTQYF. CDR3 DNA: TGTGCCACCCAGACGGGCGGGGGGCCTACCACAGATACGCAGTATTTT.

This clone was recorded only once. An end of the junction does not agree with germline; a read error may underlie this. This chain connects TRBV28 to TRBJ2-6, with a tentative D call TRBD1 (5 bases). CDR1 MDHEN and CDR2 SYDVKM come from the germline V gene. CDR3 length equals 17 residues. CDR3 sequence reads: CASSLSTPVSGANVLTF. The CDR3 bases are TGTGCCAGCAGTTTGAGCACACCAGTGTCTGGGGCCAACGTGCTGACTTTC. Together with reference TRBV28 and TRBJ2-6, the CDR3 gives the full variable domain: DVKVTQSSRYLVKRTGEKVFLECVQDMDHENMFWYRQDPGLGLRLIYFSYDVKMKEKGDIPEGYSVSREKKERFSLILESASTNQTSMYLCASSLSTPVSGANVLTFGAGSRLTVL.

The rearrangement links TRBV9 to TRBJ2-2, with D possibly being TRBD1 (7 bases). Per the germline V gene, CDR1 is SGDLS and CDR2 is YYNGEE. The CDR3 contains 15 residues. V lost 6 bases, J lost 5 bases, and 17 bases lay in between. CDR3 sequence: CASTDARGVTGELFF. CDR3 sequence (DNA): TGTGCCAGCACAGATGCCAGGGGGGTTACCGGGGAGCTGTTTTTT. Full variable domain (rest looked up from reference TRBV9 and TRBJ2-2): DSGVTQTPKHLITATGQRVTLRCSPRSGDLSVYWYQQSLDQGLQFLIQYYNGEERAKGNILERFSAQQFPDLHSELNLSSLELGDSALYFCASTDARGVTGELFFGEGSRLTVL.

The CDR3 coding sequence is TGCGCCAGCAGCCAAGATGGCAGGGTCCTTAGTGGGACTGAAGCTTTCTTT. Protein sequence: CASSQDGRVLSGTEAFF. The chain employs TRBV4-3 and TRBJ1-1; a possible D gene is TRBD1 (5 bases). There are 17 residues in the CDR3. Germline V gene data show CDR1 as LGHNA and CDR2 as YSLEER. The V end was cut by 0 bases, the J end by 5 bases, with 19 bases between.

A note on this clone: Other DNA sequences from this sample encode an identical CDR3 as well. The chain carries TRBV18 and TRBJ2-1, with 9 bases lining up with TRBD2. In germline, CDR1 is KGHSH, CDR2 LQKENI. The CDR3 length is 15 residues. V gave up 3 bases and J gave up 3 bases; unmatched junction bases: 3. The CDR3 nucleotides read TGTGCCAGCTCACCGACTAGCGGACACTACAATGAGCAGTTCTTC. Protein product: CASSPTSGHYNEQFF.

The chain uses TRBV10-3 and TRBJ1-5, with D uncertain. The V and J ends lost 4 bases and 0 bases respectively, with 7 bases between them. This CDR3 contains 14 residues. Per the germline V gene, CDR1 is ENHRY and CDR2 is SYGVKD. The CDR3 is CAISGVNSNQPQHF. The CDR3 nucleotides are TGTGCCATCAGTGGCGTTAATAGCAATCAGCCCCAGCATTTT.

The chain combines TRBV19 with TRBJ2-1, with D possibly being TRBD2 (5 bases). V lost 4 bases and J 2 bases, leaving 15 bases between the germline ends. The CDR3 extends over 16 amino acids. Germline V gene lookup returns CDR1 LNHDA and CDR2 SQIVND (reference sequence). The CDR3 DNA reads as TGTGCCAGTAGTAGTTCGGGGTATAGCGCCTACAATGAGCAGTTCTTC. It translates to CASSSSGYSAYNEQFF.

This chain joins TRBV6-1 and TRBJ2-5, with TRBD2 as a possible D gene (5 bases). Germline CDR1 MNHNS, CDR2 SASEGT. The CDR3 covers 14 residues. V lost 3 bases and J lost 5, with 13 bases in between. This CDR3 reads CASSDRARGETQYF. CDR3 bases: TGTGCCAGCAGTGACCGCGCCCGAGGGGAGACCCAGTACTTC.

This clone came up once. The CDR3 nucleotides read TGTGCCAGCAGTCGAGGGACAGGGGGAGACGAGCAGTACTTC. Its protein is CASSRGTGGDEQYF. This chain joins TRBV27 and TRBJ2-7; 11 bases map to TRBD1. The CDR3 extends over 14 amino acids. J lost 5 bases, V lost 5 bases, and 5 bases had no gene match. Germline CDR1 MNHEY, CDR2 SMNVEV (reference sequence).

The chain carries TRBV28 and TRBJ2-5; D is perhaps TRBD2 (7 bases). V was trimmed by 10 bases and J by 3 bases, leaving 24 bases between them. Germline lookup yields CDR1 MDHEN and CDR2 SYDVKM. The CDR3 length is 16 residues. CDR3 bases: TGTGCCACCTCAGGGACCCGGGGGGCTAGGGAAGAGACCCAGTACTTC. Amino acid sequence: CATSGTRGAREETQYF. The full variable domain, completed using reference TRBV28 and TRBJ2-5, is DVKVTQSSRYLVKRTGEKVFLECVQDMDHENMFWYRQDPGLGLRLIYFSYDVKMKEKGDIPEGYSVSREKKERFSLILESASTNQTSMYLCATSGTRGAREETQYFGPGTRLLVL.

The chain combines TRBV18 with TRBJ1-5; D might be TRBD1 (6 bases). Germline V lookup: CDR1 KGHSH, CDR2 LQKENI. The CDR3 runs 15 residues. V was pared by 6 bases and J by 0 bases, with 12 bases between. The CDR3 region has the DNA TGTGCCAGCTCCCTCAGGGGATATAGCAATCAGCCCCAGCATTTT. It translates to CASSLRGYSNQPQHF.

This chain connects TRBV19 to TRBJ1-1; 8 nucleotides line up with TRBD1. V lost 3 bases and J lost 1; bases outside the gene matches: 4. CDR1 is LNHDA, CDR2 SQIVND, per germline (reference sequence). This CDR3 region has 15 residues. The CDR3 region has the DNA TGTGCCAGTAGTATGCCGGGACAGGCGAACACTGAAGCTTTCTTT. Its translation is CASSMPGQANTEAFF.

The chain uses TRBV5-1 and TRBJ1-5; D is unresolved. CDR3 length equals 13 residues. CDR1 SGHRS and CDR2 YFSETQ come from the germline V gene. V lost 0 bases, J lost 1 base, and 2 bases lay in between. CDR3 amino acids: CASSLASNQPQHF. CDR3 DNA sequence: TGCGCCAGCAGCTTGGCAAGCAATCAGCCCCAGCATTTT.

CDR3: CASRSAPGVGGYTF. The DNA for the CDR3 is TGTGCCAGCAGGTCCGCCCCGGGTGTTGGTGGCTACACCTTC. The chain uses TRBV2 and TRBJ1-2, with D uncertain. V lost 6 bases to trimming and J lost 7 bases, with 18 bases between them. The germline V gene encodes CDR1 SNHLY and CDR2 FYNNEI. This CDR3 is built from 14 residues.

The J gene is TRBJ1-2, the V gene TRBV6-5; possibly TRBD1 for D (6 bases). CDR1 is MNHEY and CDR2 is SVGAGI in the germline V gene. The CDR3 contains 14 residues. V was shortened by 5 bases and J by 2 bases, with 12 bases between the two germline ends. This CDR3 is CASSPGDINYGYTF. The CDR3 nucleotides read TGTGCCAGCAGTCCCGGGGACATCAACTATGGCTACACCTTC.

The V gene is TRBV6-5, the J gene TRBJ2-7, with unresolved D. Trimming removed 6 bases at V and 0 bases at J, with 15 bases between. Germline loops: CDR1 MNHEY, CDR2 SVGAGI. This CDR3 has 15 amino acids. This CDR3 reads CASRVTLAHSYEQYF. CDR3 nucleotide sequence: TGTGCCAGCAGGGTGACTCTGGCCCACTCCTACGAGCAGTACTTC.

This rearrangement joins TRBV5-5 to TRBJ1-3, with no clear D. V was pared by 2 bases and J by 6 bases, with 12 bases between. The V gene's germline CDR1 is SGHKS and CDR2 YYEKEE (reference sequence). This CDR3 region has 14 residues. As DNA, the CDR3 is TGTGCCAGCAGCTTAACAGCCTCGGAAAACACCATATATTTT. This encodes CASSLTASENTIYF. Variable domain in full (rest from reference TRBV5-5 and TRBJ1-3): DAGVTQSPTHLIKTRGQQVTLRCSPISGHKSVSWYQQVLGQGPQFIFQYYEKEERGRGNFPDRFSARQFPNYSSELNVNALLLGDSALYLCASSLTASENTIYFGEGSWLTVV.

This rearrangement joins TRBV19 to TRBJ2-7, with a weak D call TRBD2 (6 bases). This CDR3 is built from 16 residues. Trimming pared 4 bases from V and 3 bases from J, leaving 19 bases between. Per germline, CDR1 LNHDA and CDR2 SQIVND (reference sequence). The CDR3: CASSRRGTPKDYEQYF. CDR3 nucleotides: TGTGCCAGTAGTAGGAGGGGTACCCCCAAAGACTACGAGCAGTACTTC.

This rearrangement joins TRBV7-8 to TRBJ1-6; weak D call: TRBD1 (5 bases). V shed 1 base and J shed 1 base, with 11 bases lying between them. This CDR3 is 17 amino acids long. CDR1 and CDR2 from the germline V gene are SGHVS and FQNEAQ. The CDR3 region is CASSLETVGSYNSPLHF. The CDR3 DNA follows: TGTGCCAGCAGCTTAGAGACAGTCGGGTCCTATAATTCACCCCTCCACTTT.

V and J are TRBV6-1 and TRBJ2-7; D uncertain. The CDR3 is made up of 13 amino acids. Trimming pared 2 bases from V and 4 bases from J, leaving 9 bases between. Germline assignment: CDR1 MNHNS and CDR2 SASEGT. CDR3 residues: CASSERSLYEQYF. The CDR3 DNA sequence: TGTGCCAGCAGTGAAAGGAGTTTATACGAGCAGTACTTC.

A single count supports this clone. The chain has TRBV13 and TRBJ2-1; 10 positions match TRBD2. The germline V gene encodes CDR1 PRHDT and CDR2 FYEKMQ (reference sequence). The CDR3 length is 15 residues. J lost 4 bases, V lost 3 bases, and 3 bases had no gene match. The CDR3 DNA follows: TGTGCCAGCAGCTTCAGCGGGGGGGGATACAATGAGCAGTTCTTC. Protein: CASSFSGGGYNEQFF.

The rearrangement uses TRBV2 and TRBJ1-6; 7 bases line up with TRBD1. The CDR3 contains 15 residues. The germline gives CDR1 SNHLY, CDR2 FYNNEI. With V trimmed by 6 bases and J by 9 bases, 11 bases remained unmatched. The CDR3 region is CASRGGTVLSSPLHF. CDR3 bases: TGTGCCAGCAGGGGTGGGACAGTTCTTAGTTCACCCCTCCACTTT.

This chain uses TRBV28 with TRBJ2-7, with 12 bases fitting TRBD1. Germline loops: CDR1 MDHEN, CDR2 SYDVKM. V trimming: 5 bases; J trimming: 3 bases; junction bases outside the gene matches: 8. The CDR3 contains 16 residues. Here the CDR3 DNA reads TGTGCCAGCAGTCCGGGGGGGACAGGGGGCAACTACGAGCAGTACTTC. Translated, it gives CASSPGGTGGNYEQYF.

There are many counts of this clone. This chain links TRBV28 with TRBJ2-3; no clear D. The V end lost 3 bases, the J end lost 4 bases, and 17 bases lay between the germline ends. This CDR3 is built from 16 residues. Germline V gene sequence: CDR1 MDHEN, CDR2 SYDVKM. CDR3 sequence reads: CASSLLESTWADTQYF. CDR3 in DNA: TGTGCCAGCAGTTTGTTGGAGAGCACGTGGGCAGATACGCAGTATTTT. Full variable domain (outside the CDR3, taken from reference TRBV28 and TRBJ2-3): DVKVTQSSRYLVKRTGEKVFLECVQDMDHENMFWYRQDPGLGLRLIYFSYDVKMKEKGDIPEGYSVSREKKERFSLILESASTNQTSMYLCASSLLESTWADTQYFGPGTRLTVL.

This rearrangement joins TRBV7-2 to TRBJ1-1, with D unclear. V lost 1 base, J lost 0 bases, and 6 bases lay in between. The CDR3 runs to 14 residues. Germline assignment: CDR1 SGHTA and CDR2 FQGNSA. The CDR3 here is CASSLEQMNTEAFF. The CDR3 DNA reads as TGTGCCAGCAGCTTAGAACAGATGAACACTGAAGCTTTCTTT.

The chain uses TRBV14 and TRBJ1-4; D is ambiguous. Trimming removed 0 bases at V and 8 bases at J, with 16 bases between. The CDR3 covers 16 residues. The germline V gene encodes CDR1 SGHDN and CDR2 FVKESK. The CDR3 DNA follows: TGTGCCAGCAGCCAAGATCTTGGCGGTAGTAGAGAAAAACTGTTTTTT. Encoded protein: CASSQDLGGSREKLFF.